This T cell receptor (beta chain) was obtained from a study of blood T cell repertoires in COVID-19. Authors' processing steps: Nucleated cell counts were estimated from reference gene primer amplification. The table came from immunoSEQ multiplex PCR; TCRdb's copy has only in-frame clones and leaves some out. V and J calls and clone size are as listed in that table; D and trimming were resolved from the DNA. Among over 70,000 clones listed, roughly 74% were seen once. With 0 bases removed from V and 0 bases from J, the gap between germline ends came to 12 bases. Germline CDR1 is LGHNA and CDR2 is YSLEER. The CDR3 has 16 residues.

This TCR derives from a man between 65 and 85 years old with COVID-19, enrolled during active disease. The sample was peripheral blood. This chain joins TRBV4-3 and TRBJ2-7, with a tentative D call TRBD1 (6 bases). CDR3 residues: CASSQDSEGGSYEQYF. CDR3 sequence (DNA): TGCGCCAGCAGCCAAGATAGCGAAGGGGGCTCCTACGAGCAGTACTTC.